The T cell receptor (beta chain) under discussion was sequenced for a study of Ad26.COV2.S vaccination and SARS-CoV-2 variants. V was pared by 4 bases and J by 7 bases, with 17 bases between. The CDR3 sequence is 14 residues long. Germline CDR1 reads SGHKS; CDR2 reads YYEKEE (reference sequence). Some clones are missing from TCRdb's copy, which holds only in-frame ones; the method was immunoSEQ multiplex PCR. This table has some 420,000 clones, 88% appearing once. Treatment described: about 20 received Ad26.COV2.S at low or high dose, single or two shots; about 5 received placebo; per-sample allocation not given. Specimen acquisition occurred on day 63 following the initial vaccine or placebo injection.

V and J are TRBV5-5 and TRBJ1-2; D might be TRBD1 (5 bases). This specimen was peripheral blood, taken in a trial of Ad26.COV2.S vaccine versus placebo. This clonotype was obtained from a person aged 18-60 years who received the Ad26.COV2.S COVID-19 vaccine or a placebo. The CDR3 DNA is TGTGCCAGCAGCCGCCCCGGGCCCCAGGGTGGCTACACCTTC. It encodes CASSRPGPQGGYTF. Supplemented by reference TRBV5-5 and TRBJ1-2, the full variable domain reads DAGVTQSPTHLIKTRGQQVTLRCSPISGHKSVSWYQQVLGQGPQFIFQYYEKEERGRGNFPDRFSARQFPNYSSELNVNALLLGDSALYLCASSRPGPQGGYTFGSGTRLTVV.